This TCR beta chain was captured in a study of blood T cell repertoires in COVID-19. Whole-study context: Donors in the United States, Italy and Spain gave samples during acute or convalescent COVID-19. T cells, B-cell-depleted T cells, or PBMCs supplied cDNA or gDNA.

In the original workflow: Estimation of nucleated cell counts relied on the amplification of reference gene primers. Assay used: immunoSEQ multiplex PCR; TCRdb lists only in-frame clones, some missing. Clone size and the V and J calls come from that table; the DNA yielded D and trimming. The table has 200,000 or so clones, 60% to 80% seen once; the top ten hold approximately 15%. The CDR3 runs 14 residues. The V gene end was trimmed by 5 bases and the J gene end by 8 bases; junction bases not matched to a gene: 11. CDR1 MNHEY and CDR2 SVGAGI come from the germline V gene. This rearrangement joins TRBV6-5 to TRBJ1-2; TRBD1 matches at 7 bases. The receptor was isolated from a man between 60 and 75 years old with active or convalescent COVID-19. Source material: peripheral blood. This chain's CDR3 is CASSPQGGGRGYTF. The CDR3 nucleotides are TGTGCCAGCAGTCCCCAGGGGGGCGGCCGGGGCTACACCTTC.